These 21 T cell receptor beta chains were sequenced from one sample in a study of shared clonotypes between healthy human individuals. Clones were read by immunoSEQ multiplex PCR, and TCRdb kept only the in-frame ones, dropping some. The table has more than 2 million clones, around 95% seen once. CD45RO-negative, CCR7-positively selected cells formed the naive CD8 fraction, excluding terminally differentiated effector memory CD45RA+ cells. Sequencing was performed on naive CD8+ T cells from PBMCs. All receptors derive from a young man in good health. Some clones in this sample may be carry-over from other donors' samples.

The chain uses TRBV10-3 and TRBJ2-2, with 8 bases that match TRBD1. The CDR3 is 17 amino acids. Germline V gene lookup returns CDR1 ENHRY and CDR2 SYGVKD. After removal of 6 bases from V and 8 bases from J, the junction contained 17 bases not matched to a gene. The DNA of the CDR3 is TGTGCCATCAGCCACCCCATGGGACAGGCGGTTAGAGGGGAGCTGTTTTTT. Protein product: CAISHPMGQAVRGELFF.

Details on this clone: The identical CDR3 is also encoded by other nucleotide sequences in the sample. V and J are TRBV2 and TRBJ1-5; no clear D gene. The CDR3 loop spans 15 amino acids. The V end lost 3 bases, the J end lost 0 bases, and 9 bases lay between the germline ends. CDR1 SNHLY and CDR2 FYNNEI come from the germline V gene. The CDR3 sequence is CASSEEDYSNQPQHF. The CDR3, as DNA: TGTGCCAGCAGTGAGGAAGATTATAGCAATCAGCCCCAGCATTTT. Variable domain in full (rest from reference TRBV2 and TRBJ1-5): EPEVTQTPSHQVTQMGQEVILRCVPISNHLYFYWYRQILGQKVEFLVSFYNNEISEKSEIFDDQFSVERPDGSNFTLKIRSTKLEDSAMYFCASSEEDYSNQPQHFGDGTRLSIL.

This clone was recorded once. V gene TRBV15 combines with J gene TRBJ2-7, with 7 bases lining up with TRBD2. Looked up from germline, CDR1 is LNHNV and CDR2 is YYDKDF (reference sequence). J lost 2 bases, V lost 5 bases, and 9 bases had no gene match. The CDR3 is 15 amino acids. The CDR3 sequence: CATSEGRELPYEQYF. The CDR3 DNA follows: TGTGCCACCAGCGAAGGGCGGGAGCTACCCTACGAGCAGTACTTC.

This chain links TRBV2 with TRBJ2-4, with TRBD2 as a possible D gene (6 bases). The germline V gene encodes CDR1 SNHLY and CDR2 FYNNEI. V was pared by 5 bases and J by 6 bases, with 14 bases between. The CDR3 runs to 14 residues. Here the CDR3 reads CASSNPLGGNIQYF. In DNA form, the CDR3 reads TGTGCCAGCAGTAACCCCTTGGGGGGAAACATTCAGTACTTC.

CDR3 residues: CATSREGGGTYEQYF. The CDR3 nucleotides are TGTGCCACCAGCAGAGAGGGGGGAGGGACCTACGAGCAGTACTTC. This chain uses TRBV15 with TRBJ2-7; 7 bases agree with TRBD2. J lost 2 bases, V lost 0 bases, and 4 bases had no gene match. The CDR3 spans 15 residues. The germline CDR1 and CDR2 sequences are LNHNV and YYDKDF (reference sequence).

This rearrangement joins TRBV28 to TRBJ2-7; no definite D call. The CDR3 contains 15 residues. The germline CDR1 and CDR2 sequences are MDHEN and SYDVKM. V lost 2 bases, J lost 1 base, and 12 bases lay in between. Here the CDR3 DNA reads TGTGCCAGCAGTTTAAGTCTAGGAACTTCCTACGAGCAGTACTTC. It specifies CASSLSLGTSYEQYF.

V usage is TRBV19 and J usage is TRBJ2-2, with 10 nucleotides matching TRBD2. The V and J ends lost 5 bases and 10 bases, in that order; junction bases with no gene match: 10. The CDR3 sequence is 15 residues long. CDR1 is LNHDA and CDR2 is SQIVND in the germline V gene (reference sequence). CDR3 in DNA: TGTGCCAGTAGTTACCTAGCGGGAGCAATCGAGGAGCTGTTTTTT. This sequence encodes CASSYLAGAIEELFF. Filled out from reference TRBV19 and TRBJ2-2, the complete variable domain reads DGGITQSPKYLFRKEGQNVTLSCEQNLNHDAMYWYRQDPGQGLRLIYYSQIVNDFQKGDIAEGYSVSREKKESFPLTVTSAQKNPTAFYLCASSYLAGAIEELFFGEGSRLTVL.

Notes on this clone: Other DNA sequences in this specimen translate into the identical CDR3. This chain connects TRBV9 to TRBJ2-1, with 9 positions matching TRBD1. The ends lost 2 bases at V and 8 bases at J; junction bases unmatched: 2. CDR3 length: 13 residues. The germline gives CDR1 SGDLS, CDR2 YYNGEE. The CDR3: CASSVGQGYEQFF. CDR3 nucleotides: TGTGCCAGCAGCGTGGGACAGGGATATGAGCAGTTCTTC.

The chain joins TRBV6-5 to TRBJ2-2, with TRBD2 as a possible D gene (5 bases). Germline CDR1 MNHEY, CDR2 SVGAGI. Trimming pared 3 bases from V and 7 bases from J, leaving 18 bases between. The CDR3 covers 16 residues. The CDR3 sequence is CASSYLTGFLSGELFF. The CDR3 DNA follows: TGTGCCAGCAGTTATTTGACGGGGTTTCTGAGCGGGGAGCTGTTTTTT.

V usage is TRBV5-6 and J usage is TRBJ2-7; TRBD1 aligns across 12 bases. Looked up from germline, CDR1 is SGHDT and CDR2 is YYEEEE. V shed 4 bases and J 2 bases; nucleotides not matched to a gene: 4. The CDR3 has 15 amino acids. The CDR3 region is CASSIGTGGAYEQYF. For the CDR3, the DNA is TGTGCCAGCAGCATCGGGACAGGGGGCGCCTACGAGCAGTACTTC.

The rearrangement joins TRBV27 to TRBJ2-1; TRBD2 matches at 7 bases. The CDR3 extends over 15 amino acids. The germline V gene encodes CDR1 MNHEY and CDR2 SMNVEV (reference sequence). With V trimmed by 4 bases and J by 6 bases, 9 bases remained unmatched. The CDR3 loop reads CASSSRLASSNEQFF. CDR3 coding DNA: TGTGCCAGCAGTTCTCGACTAGCTTCGTCCAATGAGCAGTTCTTC.

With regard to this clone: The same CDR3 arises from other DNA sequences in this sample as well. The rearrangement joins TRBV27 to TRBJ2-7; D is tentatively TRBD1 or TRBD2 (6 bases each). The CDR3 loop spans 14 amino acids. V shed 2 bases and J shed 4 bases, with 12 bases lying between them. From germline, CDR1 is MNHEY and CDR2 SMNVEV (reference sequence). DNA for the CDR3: TGTGCCAGCAGTTTAAGGGGGAGGTTGTACGAGCAGTACTTC. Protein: CASSLRGRLYEQYF.

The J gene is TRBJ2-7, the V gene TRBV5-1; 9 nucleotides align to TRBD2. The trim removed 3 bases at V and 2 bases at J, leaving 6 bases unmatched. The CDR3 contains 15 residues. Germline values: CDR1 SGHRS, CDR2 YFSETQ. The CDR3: CASSWRAGGTYEQYF. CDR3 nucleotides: TGCGCCAGCAGCTGGAGAGCGGGAGGCACCTACGAGCAGTACTTC. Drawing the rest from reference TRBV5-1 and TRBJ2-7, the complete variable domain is KAGVTQTPRYLIKTRGQQVTLSCSPISGHRSVSWYQQTPGQGLQFLFEYFSETQRNKGNFPGRFSGRQFSNSRSEMNVSTLELGDSALYLCASSWRAGGTYEQYFGPGTRLTVT.

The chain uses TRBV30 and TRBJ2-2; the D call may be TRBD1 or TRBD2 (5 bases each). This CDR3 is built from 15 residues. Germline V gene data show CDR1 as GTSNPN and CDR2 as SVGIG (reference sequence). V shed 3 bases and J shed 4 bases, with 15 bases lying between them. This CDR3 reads CAWRGDALSTGELFF. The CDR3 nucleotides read TGTGCCTGGAGGGGGGATGCTCTATCCACCGGGGAGCTGTTTTTT.

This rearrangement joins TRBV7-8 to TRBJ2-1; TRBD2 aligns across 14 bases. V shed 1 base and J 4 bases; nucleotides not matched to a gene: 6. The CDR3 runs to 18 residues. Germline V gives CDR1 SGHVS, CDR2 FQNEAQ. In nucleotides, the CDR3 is TGTGCCAGCAGCTTAGGGCGACTAGCGGGAGGGCCGTACAATGAGCAGTTCTTC. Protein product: CASSLGRLAGGPYNEQFF.

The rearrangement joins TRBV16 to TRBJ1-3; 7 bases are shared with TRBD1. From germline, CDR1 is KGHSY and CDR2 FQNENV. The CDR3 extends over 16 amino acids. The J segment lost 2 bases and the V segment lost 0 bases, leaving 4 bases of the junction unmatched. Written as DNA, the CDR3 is TGTGCCAGCAGCCAATCCGCACAGGGGCCTGGAAACACCATATATTTT. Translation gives CASSQSAQGPGNTIYF.

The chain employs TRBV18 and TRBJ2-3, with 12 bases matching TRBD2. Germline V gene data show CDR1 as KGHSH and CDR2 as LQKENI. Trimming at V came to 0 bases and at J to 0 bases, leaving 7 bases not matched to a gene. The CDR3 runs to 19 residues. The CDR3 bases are TGTGCCAGCTCACCACCGAGACTAGCGGGAGTGATGAGCACAGATACGCAGTATTTT. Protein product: CASSPPRLAGVMSTDTQYF.

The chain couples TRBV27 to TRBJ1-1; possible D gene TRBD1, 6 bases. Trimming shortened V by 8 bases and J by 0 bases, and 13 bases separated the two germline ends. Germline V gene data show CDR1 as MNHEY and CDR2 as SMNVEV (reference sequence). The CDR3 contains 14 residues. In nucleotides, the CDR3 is TGTGCCAGCTGGGGGGGCAGGCTGAACACTGAAGCTTTCTTT. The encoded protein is CASWGGRLNTEAFF.

For the CDR3, the DNA is TGTGCCAGCAGTGAAATGGGCCCCCGGGAGACCCAGTACTTC. This translates into CASSEMGPRETQYF. The chain carries TRBV6-1 and TRBJ2-5; D call uncertain. Looked up from germline, CDR1 is MNHNS and CDR2 is SASEGT. CDR3 length: 14 amino acids. Trimming took off 2 bases at V and 5 bases at J, with 12 bases between the two ends.

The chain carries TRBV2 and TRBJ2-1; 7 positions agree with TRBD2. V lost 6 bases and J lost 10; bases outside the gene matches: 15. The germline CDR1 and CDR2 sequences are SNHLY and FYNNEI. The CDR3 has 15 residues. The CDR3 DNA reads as TGTGCCAGCAGCTCCGGGACTACCCAACTAACAGAGCAGTTCTTC. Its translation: CASSSGTTQLTEQFF.

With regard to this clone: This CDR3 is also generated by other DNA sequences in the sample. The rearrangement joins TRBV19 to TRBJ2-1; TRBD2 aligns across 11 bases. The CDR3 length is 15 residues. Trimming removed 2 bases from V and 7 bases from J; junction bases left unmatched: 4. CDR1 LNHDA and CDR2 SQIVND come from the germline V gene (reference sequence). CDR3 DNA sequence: TGTGCCAGTAGTATACTAGCGGGAGGTTTGAATGAGCAGTTCTTC. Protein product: CASSILAGGLNEQFF.